The clone carrying this T cell receptor (beta chain) was seen many times. Antigen unknown. These data originate in a study of T cell repertoires in cytomegalovirus infection. General observations from the study: Across the ex vivo response, the dominant clonotypes were HLA-C-restricted CMV-specific TCR beta clonotypes.

The CDR3 contains 15 residues. Germline V gene lookup returns CDR1 SGHTA and CDR2 FQGNSA. V was clipped by 1 base and J by 0 bases, with 6 bases between them. Using its own MiXCR run on the reads, TCRdb lists one record per CDR3 protein. The sample has some 920,000 distinct CDR3 sequences, roughly a third seen once. The sequencing used cultured CD8+ T cells from PBMCs, collected from culture after CMV antigen stimulation. The chain joins TRBV7-2 to TRBJ2-2, with D perhaps TRBD1 (5 bases). The receptor was derived from a human donor in good health (CMV status not recorded). Some clones in this sample may be carry-over from other donors' samples. CDR3 bases: TGTGCCAGCAGCTTAGAACAGGCGAACACCGGGGAGCTGTTTTTT. It yields the protein CASSLEQANTGELFF. Variable domain in full (rest from reference TRBV7-2 and TRBJ2-2): GAGVSQSPSNKVTEKGKDVELRCDPISGHTALYWYRQSLGQGLEFLIYFQGNSAPDKSGLPSDRFSAERTGGSVSTLTIQRTQQEDSAVYLCASSLEQANTGELFFGEGSRLTVL.